This T cell receptor (beta chain) is from a study of PD-L1 blockade in urothelial cancer. Across the whole study: Bladder-origin urothelial cancer in males described about 85% of the 29 patients. Blood analysis took place 3 weeks (second dose) and 6 weeks after treatment start.

The length of the CDR3 is 15 residues. CDR1 is MDHEN and CDR2 is SYDVKM in the germline V gene. V shed 7 bases, J shed 5 bases, and the junction held 13 bases outside the gene matches. Overall study findings and caveats: Blood TCR clonality below the median before treatment was a predictor of better survival.

Remarks on this clone: Its antigen is currently unknown.

Measured with immunoSEQ multiplex PCR; TCRdb has only the in-frame clones, and not every one. There are roughly 45,000 clones in the sample; more than 75% occur only once, and 13% to 15% lies in the top ten. The J gene is TRBJ2-7, the V gene TRBV28; 8 positions match TRBD1. The sample was PBMCs, taken around atezolizumab (anti-PD-L1) treatment. The source of this sequence is a woman aged 60-70 years with urothelial cancer. CDR3 DNA sequence: TGTGCCAGCACTCCTTCTGGACAGGGCGGCCACGAGCAGTACTTC. Its translation is CASTPSGQGGHEQYF.